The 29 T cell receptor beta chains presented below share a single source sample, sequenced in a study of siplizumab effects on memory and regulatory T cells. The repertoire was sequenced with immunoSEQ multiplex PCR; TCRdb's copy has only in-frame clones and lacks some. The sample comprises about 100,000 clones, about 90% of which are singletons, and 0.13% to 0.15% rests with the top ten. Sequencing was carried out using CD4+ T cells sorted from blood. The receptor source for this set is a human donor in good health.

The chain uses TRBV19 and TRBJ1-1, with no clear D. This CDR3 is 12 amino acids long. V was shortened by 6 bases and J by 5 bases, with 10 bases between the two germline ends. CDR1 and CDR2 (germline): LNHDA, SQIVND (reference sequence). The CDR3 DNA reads TGTGCCAGTAGAGACGGGAGGACTGAAGCTTTCTTT. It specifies CASRDGRTEAFF.

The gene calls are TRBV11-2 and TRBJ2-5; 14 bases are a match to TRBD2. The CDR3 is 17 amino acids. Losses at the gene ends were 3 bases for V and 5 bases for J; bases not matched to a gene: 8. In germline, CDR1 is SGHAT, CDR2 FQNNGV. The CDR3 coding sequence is TGTGCCAGCAGCTTGGGGACTAGCGGGGGACTCGGGGAGACCCAGTACTTC. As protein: CASSLGTSGGLGETQYF.

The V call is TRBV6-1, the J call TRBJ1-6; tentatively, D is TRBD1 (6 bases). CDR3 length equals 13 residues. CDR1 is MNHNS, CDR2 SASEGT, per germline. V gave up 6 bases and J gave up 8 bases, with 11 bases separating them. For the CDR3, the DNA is TGTGCCAGCAGCCTAGGGGGAGATTCACCCCTCCACTTT. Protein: CASSLGGDSPLHF.

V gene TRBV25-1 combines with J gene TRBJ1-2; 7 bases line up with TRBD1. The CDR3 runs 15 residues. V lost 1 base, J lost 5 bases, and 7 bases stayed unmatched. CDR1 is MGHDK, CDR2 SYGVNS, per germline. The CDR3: CASSELNAQGYGYTF. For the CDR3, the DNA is TGTGCCAGCAGTGAATTGAATGCACAGGGGTATGGCTACACCTTC.

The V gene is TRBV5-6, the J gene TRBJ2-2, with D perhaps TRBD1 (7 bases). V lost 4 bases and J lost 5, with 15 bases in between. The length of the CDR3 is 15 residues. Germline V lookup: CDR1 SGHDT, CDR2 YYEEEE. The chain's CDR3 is CASSPAAGGTGELFF. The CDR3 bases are TGTGCCAGCAGCCCGGCGGCAGGGGGGACCGGGGAGCTGTTTTTT.

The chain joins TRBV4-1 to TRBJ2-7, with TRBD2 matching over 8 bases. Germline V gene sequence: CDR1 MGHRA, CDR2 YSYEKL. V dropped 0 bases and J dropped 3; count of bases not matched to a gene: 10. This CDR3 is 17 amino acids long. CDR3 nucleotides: TGCGCCAGCAGCCAAGATTCTGAAGCGGGGGTGGGCTACGAGCAGTACTTC. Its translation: CASSQDSEAGVGYEQYF.

The CDR3 nucleotides read TGTGCCAGCACCCCGGCCGGGACAGGGAAAAAGACCCAGTACTTC. This gives the protein CASTPAGTGKKTQYF. The chain uses TRBV5-4 and TRBJ2-5, with TRBD1 matching over 9 bases. This CDR3 spans 15 amino acids. Germline CDR1 SGHNT, CDR2 YYREEE (reference sequence). The V gene end was trimmed by 6 bases and the J gene end by 6 bases; junction bases not matched to a gene: 12. Full variable domain (remainder filled in from reference TRBV5-4 and TRBJ2-5): ETGVTQSPTHLIKTRGQQVTLRCSSQSGHNTVSWYQQALGQGPQFIFQYYREEENGRGNFPPRFSGLQFPNYSSELNVNALELDDSALYLCASTPAGTGKKTQYFGPGTRLLVL.

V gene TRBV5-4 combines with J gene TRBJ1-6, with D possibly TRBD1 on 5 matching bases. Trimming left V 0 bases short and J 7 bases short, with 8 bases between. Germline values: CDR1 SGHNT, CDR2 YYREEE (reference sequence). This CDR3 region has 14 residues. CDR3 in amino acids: CASSLGQQNSPLHF. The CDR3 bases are TGTGCCAGCAGCTTGGGACAGCAAAATTCACCCCTCCACTTT.

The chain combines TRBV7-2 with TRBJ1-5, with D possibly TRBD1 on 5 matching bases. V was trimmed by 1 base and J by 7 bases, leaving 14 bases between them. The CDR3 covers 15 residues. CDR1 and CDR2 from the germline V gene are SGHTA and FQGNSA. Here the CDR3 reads CASSLGAGLDQPQHF. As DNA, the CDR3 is TGTGCCAGCAGCTTAGGAGCAGGGTTGGACCAGCCCCAGCATTTT.

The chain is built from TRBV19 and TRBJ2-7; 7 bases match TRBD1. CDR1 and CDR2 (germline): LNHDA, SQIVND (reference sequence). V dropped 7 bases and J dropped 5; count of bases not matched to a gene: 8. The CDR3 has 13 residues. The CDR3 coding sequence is TGTGCCAGTACTAAAACAGGGGCTGACGAGCAGTACTTC. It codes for CASTKTGADEQYF.

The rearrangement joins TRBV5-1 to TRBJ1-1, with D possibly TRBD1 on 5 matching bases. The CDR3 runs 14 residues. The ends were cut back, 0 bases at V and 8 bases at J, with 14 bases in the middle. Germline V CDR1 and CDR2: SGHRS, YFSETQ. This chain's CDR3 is CASSLAGGRREAFF. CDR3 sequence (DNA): TGCGCCAGCAGCTTGGCCGGGGGTCGCAGAGAAGCTTTCTTT. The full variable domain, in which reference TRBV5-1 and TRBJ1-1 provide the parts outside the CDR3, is KAGVTQTPRYLIKTRGQQVTLSCSPISGHRSVSWYQQTPGQGLQFLFEYFSETQRNKGNFPGRFSGRQFSNSRSEMNVSTLELGDSALYLCASSLAGGRREAFFGQGTRLTVV.

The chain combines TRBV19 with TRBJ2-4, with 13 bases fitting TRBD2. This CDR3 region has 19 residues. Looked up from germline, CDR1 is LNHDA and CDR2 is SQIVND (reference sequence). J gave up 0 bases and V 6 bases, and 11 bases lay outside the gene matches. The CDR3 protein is CASSLYGLAGDLAKNIQYF. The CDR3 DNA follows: TGTGCCAGTAGCCTCTACGGACTAGCGGGAGACCTAGCCAAAAACATTCAGTACTTC.

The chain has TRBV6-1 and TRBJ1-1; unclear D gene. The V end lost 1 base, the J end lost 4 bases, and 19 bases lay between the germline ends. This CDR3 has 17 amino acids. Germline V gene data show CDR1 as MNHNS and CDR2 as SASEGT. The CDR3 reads CASSEGDLLRVGTEAFF. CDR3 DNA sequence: TGTGCCAGCAGTGAAGGTGACCTGTTAAGAGTGGGCACTGAAGCTTTCTTT.

In nucleotides, the CDR3 is TGTGCCAGCAGCCCAGCCCGGGACAGAGCAACTAATGAAAAACTGTTTTTT. The encoded protein is CASSPARDRATNEKLFF. This chain uses TRBV7-9 with TRBJ1-4; 7 bases are a match to TRBD1. This CDR3 is built from 17 residues. J gave up 0 bases and V 5 bases, and 9 bases lay outside the gene matches. The germline V gene encodes CDR1 SEHNR and CDR2 FQNEAQ (reference sequence).

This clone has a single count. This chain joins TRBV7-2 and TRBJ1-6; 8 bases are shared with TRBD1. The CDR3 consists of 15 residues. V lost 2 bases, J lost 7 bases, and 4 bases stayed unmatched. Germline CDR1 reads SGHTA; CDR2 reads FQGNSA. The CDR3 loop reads CASSLMTGANSPLHF. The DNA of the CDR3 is TGTGCCAGCAGCTTAATGACAGGGGCGAATTCACCCCTCCACTTT. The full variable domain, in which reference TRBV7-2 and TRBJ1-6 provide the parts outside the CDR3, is GAGVSQSPSNKVTEKGKDVELRCDPISGHTALYWYRQSLGQGLEFLIYFQGNSAPDKSGLPSDRFSAERTGGSVSTLTIQRTQQEDSAVYLCASSLMTGANSPLHFGNGTRLTVT.

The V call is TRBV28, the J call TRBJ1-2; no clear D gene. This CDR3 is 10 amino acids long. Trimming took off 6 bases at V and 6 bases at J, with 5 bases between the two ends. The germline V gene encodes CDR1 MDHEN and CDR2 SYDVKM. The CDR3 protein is CASRLNGYTF. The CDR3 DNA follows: TGTGCCAGCAGGTTAAATGGCTACACCTTC.

As DNA, the CDR3 is TGCGCCAGCAGCCCGGGGGGGAGCTCCTACGAGCAGTACTTC. Its protein product is CASSPGGSSYEQYF. The chain links TRBV5-1 to TRBJ2-7, with 8 bases matching TRBD2. Per the germline V gene, CDR1 is SGHRS and CDR2 is YFSETQ. The ends lost 4 bases at V and 0 bases at J; junction bases unmatched: 3. The length of the CDR3 is 14 residues.

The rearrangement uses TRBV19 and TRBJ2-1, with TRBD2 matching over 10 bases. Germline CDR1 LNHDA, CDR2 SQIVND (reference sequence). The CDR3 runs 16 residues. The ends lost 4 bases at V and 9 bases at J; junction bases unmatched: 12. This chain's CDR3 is CASSRESGGAWGEQFF. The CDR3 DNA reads TGTGCCAGTAGTAGGGAAAGCGGGGGGGCCTGGGGTGAGCAGTTCTTC.

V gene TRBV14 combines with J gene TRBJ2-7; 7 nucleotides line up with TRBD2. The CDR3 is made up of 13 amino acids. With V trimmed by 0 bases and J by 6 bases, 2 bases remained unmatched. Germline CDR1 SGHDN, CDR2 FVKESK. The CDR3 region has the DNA TGTGCCAGCAGCCAAGAACTAGCGTCCGAGCAGTACTTC. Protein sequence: CASSQELASEQYF.

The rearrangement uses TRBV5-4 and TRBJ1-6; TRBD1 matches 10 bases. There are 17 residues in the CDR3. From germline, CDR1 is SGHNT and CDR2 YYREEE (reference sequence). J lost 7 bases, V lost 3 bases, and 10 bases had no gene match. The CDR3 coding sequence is TGTGCCAGCAGCTCCCCTCTGGGACAGGGGTTGAATTCACCCCTCCACTTT. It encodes CASSSPLGQGLNSPLHF.

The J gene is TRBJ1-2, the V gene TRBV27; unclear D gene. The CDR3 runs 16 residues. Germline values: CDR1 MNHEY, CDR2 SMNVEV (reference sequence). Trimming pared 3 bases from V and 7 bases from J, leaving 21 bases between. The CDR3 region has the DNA TGTGCCAGCAGTTTTAGCGGGCTAGACCTGAGGTCTGGCTACACCTTC. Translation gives CASSFSGLDLRSGYTF.

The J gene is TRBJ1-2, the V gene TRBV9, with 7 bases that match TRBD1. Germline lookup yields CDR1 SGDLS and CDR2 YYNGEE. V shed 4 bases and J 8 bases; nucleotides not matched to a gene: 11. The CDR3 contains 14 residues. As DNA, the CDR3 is TGTGCCAGCAGCCCAGGGACAGTACCGGGAGGCTACACCTTC. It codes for CASSPGTVPGGYTF.

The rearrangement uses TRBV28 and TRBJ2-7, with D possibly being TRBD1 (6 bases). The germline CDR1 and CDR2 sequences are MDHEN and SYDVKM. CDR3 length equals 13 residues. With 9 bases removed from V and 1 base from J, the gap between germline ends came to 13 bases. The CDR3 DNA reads TGTGCCAGTCGCGCAGGGGTTTCCTACGAGCAGTACTTC. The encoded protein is CASRAGVSYEQYF.

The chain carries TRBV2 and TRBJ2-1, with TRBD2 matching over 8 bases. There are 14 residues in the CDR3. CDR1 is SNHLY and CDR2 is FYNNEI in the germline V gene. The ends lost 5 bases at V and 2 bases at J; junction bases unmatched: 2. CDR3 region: CASSRGLAYNEQFF. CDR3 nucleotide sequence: TGTGCCAGCAGTCGGGGACTAGCCTACAATGAGCAGTTCTTC.

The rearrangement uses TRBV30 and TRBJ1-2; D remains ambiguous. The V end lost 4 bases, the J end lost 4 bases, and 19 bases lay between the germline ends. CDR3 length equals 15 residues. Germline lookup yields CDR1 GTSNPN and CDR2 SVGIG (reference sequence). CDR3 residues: CAWTHRQTLFYGYTF. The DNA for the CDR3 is TGTGCCTGGACCCATCGGCAGACACTCTTCTATGGCTACACCTTC.

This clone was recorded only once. The CDR3 DNA reads TGCGCCAGCAGCTTGCGGCTCTTCACCGGGGAGCTGTTTTTT. This codes for CASSLRLFTGELFF. The chain uses TRBV5-1 and TRBJ2-2; D gene ambiguous. From germline, CDR1 is SGHRS and CDR2 YFSETQ. The CDR3 is 14 residues long. The ends were cut back, 1 base at V and 4 bases at J, with 8 bases in the middle.

For the CDR3, the DNA is TGTGCCAGCAGTTCTCAGGGGGCGCAAAGCTATGGCTACACCTTC. Translation: CASSSQGAQSYGYTF. The chain combines TRBV28 with TRBJ1-2, with 8 bases that match TRBD1. The CDR3 consists of 15 residues. V lost 4 bases and J lost 4; bases outside the gene matches: 8. Germline V gene sequence: CDR1 MDHEN, CDR2 SYDVKM.

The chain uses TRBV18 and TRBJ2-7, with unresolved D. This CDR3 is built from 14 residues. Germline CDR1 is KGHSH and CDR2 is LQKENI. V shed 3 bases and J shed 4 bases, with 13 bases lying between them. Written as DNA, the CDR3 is TGTGCCAGCTCACCCAGGCTAGATAATTACGAGCAGTACTTC. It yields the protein CASSPRLDNYEQYF.

The CDR3 bases are TGTGCCAGCAGTTCTGGGAAACGGACGGTGGTAGCTTTCTTT. Translation gives CASSSGKRTVVAFF. The rearrangement joins TRBV28 to TRBJ1-1; D is unclear. V gave up 4 bases and J gave up 10 bases, with 19 bases separating them. Germline lookup yields CDR1 MDHEN and CDR2 SYDVKM. The CDR3 totals 14 residues.